These 27 T cell receptor beta chains were sequenced from one sample in a study of cytomegalovirus exposure and HLA in healthy donors. Amplification used 60 Vbeta primers and 13 Jbeta primers. Assay: immunoSEQ multiplex PCR; the TCRdb copy retains only in-frame clones and omits some. The sample shows over 40,000 clones, about 90% of them seen only once. Sequencing was done on a sample of PBMCs. The receptor source for this set is a woman between 40 and 50 years old in good health and CMV-seropositive.

This chain uses TRBV19 with TRBJ2-2; no definite D call. This CDR3 spans 12 amino acids. Trimming removed 10 bases at V and 3 bases at J, with 9 bases between. Looked up from germline, CDR1 is LNHDA and CDR2 is SQIVND (reference sequence). The CDR3 region has the DNA TGTGCCATCGGGTCCTACACCGGGGAGCTGTTTTTT. It translates to CAIGSYTGELFF.

A remark on this clone: This sample includes further DNA sequences coding for the same CDR3. The chain links TRBV5-1 to TRBJ2-3; 11 bases align to TRBD2. CDR1 SGHRS and CDR2 YFSETQ come from the germline V gene. This CDR3 contains 22 residues. V lost 0 bases, J lost 1 base, and 19 bases stayed unmatched. CDR3 sequence: CASSLGGLAGGPTYIRTDTQYF. The DNA of the CDR3 is TGCGCCAGCAGCTTGGGAGGCCTAGCGGGGGGCCCAACTTATATCCGCACAGATACGCAGTATTTT.

The gene calls are TRBV28 and TRBJ1-1; no reliable D call. This CDR3 has 12 residues. Germline-derived CDR1 and CDR2 are MDHEN and SYDVKM. Trimming removed 6 bases at V and 4 bases at J, with 9 bases between. CDR3 sequence reads: CASSVGGTEAFF. The CDR3 region has the DNA TGTGCCAGCAGCGTAGGCGGCACTGAAGCTTTCTTT.

The chain recombines TRBV7-8 with TRBJ2-7; D might be TRBD1 (6 bases). Trimming took off 5 bases at V and 3 bases at J, with 17 bases between the two ends. The CDR3 covers 15 residues. The germline gives CDR1 SGHVS, CDR2 FQNEAQ. The DNA for the CDR3 is TGTGCCAGCAGCCCTCGGTGGGACACCCTCTACGAGCAGTACTTC. Amino acids: CASSPRWDTLYEQYF.

The chain joins TRBV7-9 to TRBJ2-1; 7 bases match TRBD1. The V gene end was trimmed by 5 bases and the J gene end by 7 bases; junction bases not matched to a gene: 8. CDR3 size: 14 residues. Germline lookup yields CDR1 SEHNR and CDR2 FQNEAQ (reference sequence). This CDR3 is CASSPLDRRNEQFF. The CDR3 coding sequence is TGTGCCAGCAGCCCGCTGGACAGGAGGAATGAGCAGTTCTTC.

This chain uses TRBV13 with TRBJ2-1; 9 nucleotides line up with TRBD2. Germline values: CDR1 PRHDT, CDR2 FYEKMQ (reference sequence). The CDR3 has 16 amino acids. Trimming cost V 5 bases and J 7 bases; bases outside gene matches: 12. CDR3 nucleotides: TGTGCCAGCAGCCCGATAGCGGGACTAGCAGGGAATGAGCAGTTCTTC. It encodes CASSPIAGLAGNEQFF.

This clone was seen a few times. The gene calls are TRBV20-1 and TRBJ1-2; TRBD1 is a possible D gene (5 bases). The CDR3 covers 10 residues. Germline assignment: CDR1 DFQATT and CDR2 SNEGSKA (reference sequence). Written as DNA, the CDR3 is TGCAGCCCGGGGGGAGGAGGCTACACCTTC. Encoded protein: CSPGGGGYTF.

For the CDR3, the DNA is TGTGCCAGCAGTTACTACAGACTAAACTATGGCTACACCTTC. This gives the protein CASSYYRLNYGYTF. The chain is built from TRBV6-5 and TRBJ1-2; D ambiguous. The CDR3 contains 14 residues. Trimming left V 1 base short and J 2 bases short, with 8 bases between. Per germline, CDR1 MNHEY and CDR2 SVGAGI.

This chain links TRBV5-1 with TRBJ2-3; the D is unclear. The CDR3 runs 14 residues. Trimming pared 3 bases from V and 6 bases from J, leaving 14 bases between. Germline lookup yields CDR1 SGHRS and CDR2 YFSETQ. CDR3 sequence (DNA): TGCGCCAGCAGCTCTGTTTCAGCGAGTGATACGCAGTATTTT. Translation gives CASSSVSASDTQYF.

The chain uses TRBV28 and TRBJ1-3, with 10 nucleotides matching TRBD1. Germline CDR1 reads MDHEN; CDR2 reads SYDVKM. V was clipped by 7 bases and J by 1 base; unmatched bases: 7. This CDR3 comprises 16 residues. The CDR3 spells CASTLGQGKSGNTIYF. CDR3 coding DNA: TGTGCCAGCACCCTGGGACAGGGGAAATCTGGAAACACCATATATTTT. The variable domain in full, with the rest retrieved from reference TRBV28 and TRBJ1-3, is DVKVTQSSRYLVKRTGEKVFLECVQDMDHENMFWYRQDPGLGLRLIYFSYDVKMKEKGDIPEGYSVSREKKERFSLILESASTNQTSMYLCASTLGQGKSGNTIYFGEGSWLTVV.

The chain employs TRBV6-1 and TRBJ2-5; D might be TRBD2 (7 bases). V lost 2 bases and J lost 1, with 17 bases in between. Germline loops: CDR1 MNHNS, CDR2 SASEGT. This CDR3 is 17 amino acids long. The CDR3, as DNA: TGTGCCAGCAGTGAAAGTTGGGCGGGGGCCTTCCAAGAGACCCAGTACTTC. This translates into CASSESWAGAFQETQYF.

The genes are TRBV25-1 and TRBJ2-5, with TRBD1 matching 7 bases. Germline V CDR1 and CDR2: MGHDK, SYGVNS. The CDR3 is made up of 14 amino acids. With 2 bases clipped from V and 3 bases from J, the junction kept 3 bases outside the gene matches. In DNA form, the CDR3 reads TGTGCCAGCAGTGAAATGGACAGGAAAGAGACCCAGTACTTC. Amino acids: CASSEMDRKETQYF.

The chain joins TRBV2 to TRBJ1-6; the match to TRBD1 covers 8 bases. Germline V gene sequence: CDR1 SNHLY, CDR2 FYNNEI. The V segment lost 11 bases and the J segment 7 bases; nucleotides outside the gene matches: 10. The CDR3 runs to 14 residues. CDR3 nucleotides: TGTGCCGTTTCCCGGGACAGGACAAATTCACCCCTCCACTTT. Protein sequence: CAVSRDRTNSPLHF. Based on the CDR3 plus reference TRBV2 and TRBJ1-6, the full variable domain is EPEVTQTPSHQVTQMGQEVILRCVPISNHLYFYWYRQILGQKVEFLVSFYNNEISEKSEIFDDQFSVERPDGSNFTLKIRSTKLEDSAMYFCAVSRDRTNSPLHFGNGTRLTVT.

V and J are TRBV11-3 and TRBJ2-5; 9 positions agree with TRBD1. The end of the DNA fits TRBJ2-7 better, so the J call may be wrong. The CDR3 has 13 amino acids. CDR1 and CDR2 (germline): SGHNT, YENEEA. The CDR3 coding sequence is TGTGCCAGCAGCGCGGGACAGGGCTACGAGCAGTACTTC. Its protein is CASSAGQGYEQYF.

The CDR3 nucleotides read TGTGCCAGCAGCCGCGACTCATACCGAGGCAATGAGCAGTTCTTC. It codes for CASSRDSYRGNEQFF. The chain employs TRBV7-9 and TRBJ2-1, with D uncertain. CDR1 is SEHNR and CDR2 is FQNEAQ in the germline V gene (reference sequence). V gave up 5 bases and J gave up 6 bases, with 17 bases separating them. The CDR3 is 15 residues long.

V usage is TRBV9 and J usage is TRBJ1-6; D uncertain. The V end lost 1 base, the J end lost 9 bases, and 11 bases lay between the germline ends. Per the germline V gene, CDR1 is SGDLS and CDR2 is YYNGEE. This CDR3 is 14 amino acids long. The CDR3 DNA reads as TGTGCCAGCAGCGTAACTATCACGGGTTCACCCCTCCACTTT. This gives the protein CASSVTITGSPLHF.

The chain combines TRBV6-1 with TRBJ1-2, with 8 bases aligning to TRBD1. J was trimmed by 2 bases and V by 5 bases; bases with no gene match: 4. This CDR3 comprises 14 residues. Germline CDR1 is MNHNS and CDR2 is SASEGT. The CDR3 DNA reads TGTGCCAGCAGTCGGACAGGGTTCAACTATGGCTACACCTTC. This translates into CASSRTGFNYGYTF.

V and J are TRBV28 and TRBJ1-5; D uncertain. The germline CDR1 and CDR2 sequences are MDHEN and SYDVKM. This CDR3 comprises 13 residues. Deletions cut 7 bases from V and 3 bases from J, with 10 bases between. CDR3 in amino acids: CASKEQFNQPQHF. Written as DNA, the CDR3 is TGTGCCAGCAAGGAACAGTTCAATCAGCCCCAGCATTTT.

The V and J genes are TRBV19 and TRBJ1-1; 9 nucleotides match TRBD1. V dropped 4 bases and J dropped 5; count of bases not matched to a gene: 8. CDR1 and CDR2 from the germline V gene are LNHDA and SQIVND (reference sequence). This CDR3 contains 15 residues. The CDR3, as DNA: TGTGCCAGTAGTAAGGGGGGACAGGGCGGTACTGAAGCTTTCTTT. Amino acid sequence: CASSKGGQGGTEAFF.

This chain connects TRBV2 to TRBJ2-5, with TRBD2 identical over 9 bases. Germline assignment: CDR1 SNHLY and CDR2 FYNNEI. This CDR3 spans 16 amino acids. Trimming removed 6 bases from V and 5 bases from J; junction bases left unmatched: 13. CDR3 nucleotides: TGTGCCAGCAGGTCGTCTAGCGGGAACAGGGGTGAGACCCAGTACTTC. This encodes CASRSSSGNRGETQYF.

V is TRBV7-3 and J is TRBJ1-2, with D perhaps TRBD1 (6 bases). CDR1 and CDR2 from the germline V gene are SGHTA and FQGTGA. The V end was cut by 5 bases, the J end by 2 bases, with 15 bases between. The CDR3 consists of 15 residues. The DNA of the CDR3 is TGTGCCAGCAGCCAAGGACAGATTTACAACTATGGCTACACCTTC. Residues: CASSQGQIYNYGYTF.

This clone was found once. The V gene is TRBV21-1, the J gene TRBJ1-1. TRBV21-1 is a listed pseudogene. This CDR3 has 15 residues. The CDR3 spells CASKRGRPPFTEAFF. The CDR3 DNA reads TGTGCCAGCAAGCGGGGCAGGCCTCCCTTCACTGAAGCTTTCTTT.

The gene calls are TRBV19 and TRBJ2-2; TRBD2 matches at 12 bases. CDR3 length equals 16 residues. Germline CDR1 LNHDA, CDR2 SQIVND (reference sequence). V trimming: 8 bases; J trimming: 4 bases; junction bases outside the gene matches: 8. The CDR3 protein is CASCLAGGPGTGELFF. The CDR3, as DNA: TGTGCCAGTTGCCTAGCGGGAGGGCCTGGCACCGGGGAGCTGTTTTTT.

The rearrangement joins TRBV10-2 to TRBJ1-1; 9 bases line up with TRBD1. CDR3 size: 18 residues. CDR1 and CDR2 from the germline V gene are WSHSY and SAAADI. The ends lost 1 base at V and 1 base at J; junction bases unmatched: 10. The CDR3 DNA reads TGCGCCAGCAGTGAGTACCCGGGACAGGGTTACAAGAACACTGAAGCTTTCTTT. Translation: CASSEYPGQGYKNTEAFF.

This clone was recorded only once. This chain joins TRBV18 and TRBJ2-3, with 11 bases that match TRBD2. This CDR3 spans 15 amino acids. Germline V gives CDR1 KGHSH, CDR2 LQKENI. Trimming at V came to 3 bases and at J to 2 bases, leaving 1 base not matched to a gene. The DNA of the CDR3 is TGTGCCAGCTCACCTAGCGGGGGGGACACAGATACGCAGTATTTT. Its protein product is CASSPSGGDTDTQYF.

This chain uses TRBV10-1 with TRBJ2-1, with 7 bases aligning to TRBD2. CDR1 and CDR2 from the germline V gene are WNHNN and SYGVQD (reference sequence). Unmatched junction bases numbered 6, after V lost 8 bases and J lost 2 bases. The CDR3 runs to 14 residues. The CDR3 DNA is TGCGCCAGCGGGAAAGCGGGGACCTACAATGAGCAGTTCTTC. Protein sequence: CASGKAGTYNEQFF.

V usage is TRBV6-5 and J usage is TRBJ2-7; D unresolved. The CDR3 totals 12 residues. Between the trimmed V and J ends, which lost 4 bases and 3 bases, there was a span of 7 bases. CDR1 and CDR2 from the germline V gene are MNHEY and SVGAGI. The CDR3 DNA is TGTGCCAGCAGTTCTCAGTTCTACGAGCAGTACTTC. It is translated as CASSSQFYEQYF.